Listed below are T cell receptor beta chains from one sample, sequenced in a study of blood T cell repertoires in COVID-19. Clones were sequenced by immunoSEQ multiplex PCR, and TCRdb holds only the in-frame ones, with some missing. The sample carries about 400,000 clones, more than 75% recorded once. The sample comprised peripheral blood. Every receptor here comes from a human donor in a cohort sampled during active COVID-19. Both conserved end residues are part of each CDR3. The D gene is left open where the match is weak. Some rows mark clone size as missing; the rest say once, few, many or name a class of expanded clone.

d_call: .; cdr3_length: 13; j_call: TRBJ2-5; clone_size: .; v_call: TRBV2; cdr3_nt: TGTGCCAGCAGCGGGGAGGTTCAAGAGACCCAGTACTTC; cdr3_aa: CASSGEVQETQYF
d_call: TRBD1; cdr3_length: 12; j_call: TRBJ2-7; clone_size: few; v_call: TRBV28; cdr3_nt: TGTGCCACCAGGACAGGCGGGTACGAGCAGTACTTC; cdr3_aa: CATRTGGYEQYF
d_call: .; cdr3_length: 16; j_call: TRBJ1-5; clone_size: .; v_call: TRBV10-2; cdr3_nt: TGCGCCAGCAGGGGAGGGGGTCCTGGGGGAAGTCAGCCCCAGCATTTT; cdr3_aa: CASRGGGPGGSQPQHF
d_call: .; cdr3_length: 15; j_call: TRBJ2-7; clone_size: .; v_call: TRBV10-3; cdr3_nt: TGTGCCATCAGTGACCGGGGATTAGCGGCCTACGAGCAGTACTTC; cdr3_aa: CAISDRGLAAYEQYF
d_call: TRBD2; cdr3_length: 18; j_call: TRBJ2-6; clone_size: .; v_call: TRBV4-2; cdr3_nt: TGTGCCAGCAGCCAAGCATCTAGCGGGGGGTCTGGGGCCAACGTCCTGACTTTC; cdr3_aa: CASSQASSGGSGANVLTF
d_call: TRBD1; cdr3_length: 14; j_call: TRBJ1-3; clone_size: .; v_call: TRBV19; cdr3_nt: TGTGCCAGTAGTACGACAGGGTACGGAAACACCATATATTTT; cdr3_aa: CASSTTGYGNTIYF
d_call: .; cdr3_length: 16; j_call: TRBJ2-7; clone_size: .; v_call: TRBV5-6; cdr3_nt: TGTGCCAGCACCCAATACCGGGACAACGAAGACTACGAGCAGTACTTC; cdr3_aa: CASTQYRDNEDYEQYF
d_call: TRBD1; cdr3_length: 16; j_call: TRBJ1-1; clone_size: once; v_call: TRBV4-1; cdr3_nt: TGCGCCAGCAGCCGTTTAAGGGACACAGGGGGCACTGAAGCTTTCTTT; cdr3_aa: CASSRLRDTGGTEAFF
d_call: .; cdr3_length: 13; j_call: TRBJ1-5; clone_size: .; v_call: TRBV19; cdr3_nt: TGTGCCAGTAGTTACCAGGGCGATCAGCCCCAGCATTTT; cdr3_aa: CASSYQGDQPQHF
d_call: TRBD1; cdr3_length: 14; j_call: TRBJ1-4; clone_size: once; v_call: TRBV9; cdr3_nt: TGTGCCAGCAGCCCGGGACAGACTAATGAAAAACTGTTTTTT; cdr3_aa: CASSPGQTNEKLFF
d_call: .; cdr3_length: 12; j_call: TRBJ1-1; clone_size: .; v_call: TRBV9; cdr3_nt: TGTGCCAGCAGCGGTACAGAGTCTGAAGCTTTCTTT; cdr3_aa: CASSGTESEAFF
d_call: .; cdr3_length: 11; j_call: TRBJ1-1; clone_size: .; v_call: TRBV28; cdr3_nt: TGTGCGTGCTCGAGAAACACTGAAGCTTTCTTT; cdr3_aa: CACSRNTEAFF
d_call: .; cdr3_length: 15; j_call: TRBJ1-4; clone_size: .; v_call: TRBV19; cdr3_nt: TGTGCCAGTAGTATAGAGAGGTCAAATAATGAAAAACTGTTTTTT; cdr3_aa: CASSIERSNNEKLFF
d_call: .; cdr3_length: 14; j_call: TRBJ2-1; clone_size: .; v_call: TRBV7-2; cdr3_nt: TGTGCCAGCAGCTTGGGCGACTACGTCAATGAGCAGTTCTTC; cdr3_aa: CASSLGDYVNEQFF
d_call: TRBD1; cdr3_length: 12; j_call: TRBJ1-2; clone_size: few; v_call: TRBV30; cdr3_nt: TGTGCCTGGAGCCAGGGGGTCTATGGCTACACCTTC; cdr3_aa: CAWSQGVYGYTF
d_call: TRBD2; cdr3_length: 17; j_call: TRBJ2-1; clone_size: .; v_call: TRBV15; cdr3_nt: TGTGCCACCAGCAGAGAAAAGGGCAGCGGGAGATGGAATGAGCAGTTCTTC; cdr3_aa: CATSREKGSGRWNEQFF
d_call: .; cdr3_length: 13; j_call: TRBJ2-7; clone_size: .; v_call: TRBV10-3; cdr3_nt: TGTGCCATCAGTGACACCCTAGGTTCCGAGCAGTACTTC; cdr3_aa: CAISDTLGSEQYF
d_call: TRBD1; cdr3_length: 13; j_call: TRBJ2-3; clone_size: .; v_call: TRBV2; cdr3_nt: TGTGCCAGCAGTAAGACAGGGGGTAAAAAGCAGTATTTT; cdr3_aa: CASSKTGGKKQYF
d_call: TRBD2; cdr3_length: 14; j_call: TRBJ2-7; clone_size: .; v_call: TRBV6-5; cdr3_nt: TGTGCCAGCAACCTCATAGCGGGAGCGCCCGAGCAGTACTTC; cdr3_aa: CASNLIAGAPEQYF
d_call: TRBD1; cdr3_length: 14; j_call: TRBJ1-1; clone_size: few; v_call: TRBV19; cdr3_nt: TGTGCCAGTAGTGTCTCTCAGGGGGGCACTGAAGCTTTCTTT; cdr3_aa: CASSVSQGGTEAFF
d_call: .; cdr3_length: 14; j_call: TRBJ1-5; clone_size: .; v_call: TRBV6-1; cdr3_nt: TGTGCCAGCAGTGAAAGGGGGATCATGGGGCCCCAGCATTTT; cdr3_aa: CASSERGIMGPQHF
d_call: TRBD2; cdr3_length: 15; j_call: TRBJ2-1; clone_size: few; v_call: TRBV7-9; cdr3_nt: TGTGCCAGCAGCTCTACTAGCGGGGACTACAATGAGCAGTTCTTC; cdr3_aa: CASSSTSGDYNEQFF
d_call: TRBD2; cdr3_length: 15; j_call: TRBJ2-7; clone_size: .; v_call: TRBV6-6; cdr3_nt: TGTGCCAGCAGCCGGGGGACTAGCGGAACCTACGAGCAGTACTTC; cdr3_aa: CASSRGTSGTYEQYF
d_call: TRBD1; cdr3_length: 18; j_call: TRBJ1-1; clone_size: .; v_call: TRBV11-2; cdr3_nt: TGTGCCAGCAGCTTAGATCAGTTTGGTACAGGGGTGCACACTGAAGCTTTCTTT; cdr3_aa: CASSLDQFGTGVHTEAFF
d_call: .; cdr3_length: 9; j_call: TRBJ1-1; clone_size: .; v_call: TRBV20-1; cdr3_nt: TGCAGTGCTATTAGTGAAGCTTTCTTT; cdr3_aa: CSAISEAFF
d_call: .; cdr3_length: 16; j_call: TRBJ2-2; clone_size: .; v_call: TRBV19; cdr3_nt: TGTGCCAGTAGTCCGGCGGGGTTCCGTGGGGCCGGGGAGCTGTTTTTT; cdr3_aa: CASSPAGFRGAGELFF
d_call: TRBD2; cdr3_length: 13; j_call: TRBJ2-7; clone_size: .; v_call: TRBV30; cdr3_nt: TGTGCCTGGAGTGTTAGCGGGAACTACGAGCAGTACTTC; cdr3_aa: CAWSVSGNYEQYF
d_call: .; cdr3_length: 15; j_call: TRBJ2-1; clone_size: .; v_call: TRBV11-2; cdr3_nt: TGTGCCAGCAGCTTGGGCGGGGCCCTGTACAATGAGCAGTTCTTC; cdr3_aa: CASSLGGALYNEQFF
d_call: .; cdr3_length: 14; j_call: TRBJ1-2; clone_size: .; v_call: TRBV9; cdr3_nt: TGTGCCAGCAGCGCTTACAGGGCCGGCTATGGCTACACCTTC; cdr3_aa: CASSAYRAGYGYTF
d_call: .; cdr3_length: 15; j_call: TRBJ2-1; clone_size: .; v_call: TRBV9; cdr3_nt: TGTGCCAGCAGCCCTTACGAACAGGGATTCAATGAGCAGTTCTTC; cdr3_aa: CASSPYEQGFNEQFF
d_call: .; cdr3_length: 15; j_call: TRBJ1-5; clone_size: .; v_call: TRBV19; cdr3_nt: TGTGCCAGTAGTCTCCCCGCGCAGGGGTATCAGCCCCAGCATTTT; cdr3_aa: CASSLPAQGYQPQHF
d_call: TRBD1; cdr3_length: 16; j_call: TRBJ1-1; clone_size: .; v_call: TRBV5-1; cdr3_nt: TGCGCCAGCAGCCACCGGGACAGGAGCATGAACACTGAAGCTTTCTTT; cdr3_aa: CASSHRDRSMNTEAFF
d_call: .; cdr3_length: 13; j_call: TRBJ1-1; clone_size: .; v_call: TRBV29-1; cdr3_nt: TGCAGCGTTGCACAGGCGCCAGGGGCTGAAGCTTTCTTT; cdr3_aa: CSVAQAPGAEAFF
d_call: TRBD1; cdr3_length: 15; j_call: TRBJ1-5; clone_size: .; v_call: TRBV28; cdr3_nt: TGTGCCAGCAGTTTAGGGGACAGGGGACGGCAGCCCCAGCATTTT; cdr3_aa: CASSLGDRGRQPQHF
d_call: .; cdr3_length: 16; j_call: TRBJ1-5; clone_size: once; v_call: TRBV19; cdr3_nt: TGTGCCAGTATCACCACAACCGACATGGACAATCAGCCCCAGCATTTT; cdr3_aa: CASITTTDMDNQPQHF
d_call: TRBD1; cdr3_length: 16; j_call: TRBJ1-2; clone_size: once; v_call: TRBV19; cdr3_nt: TGTGCCAGTAGTATAGATATTGGCAGGGGGAACTATGGCTACACCTTC; cdr3_aa: CASSIDIGRGNYGYTF
d_call: .; cdr3_length: 11; j_call: TRBJ1-1; clone_size: once; v_call: TRBV6-5; cdr3_nt: TGTGCCAGCAGGAGTGTAACTGAAGCTTTCTTT; cdr3_aa: CASRSVTEAFF
d_call: .; cdr3_length: 11; j_call: TRBJ2-5; clone_size: .; v_call: TRBV20-1; cdr3_nt: TGCAGTGCCGGGTATTCAGAGACCCAGTACTTC; cdr3_aa: CSAGYSETQYF
d_call: TRBD1; cdr3_length: 14; j_call: TRBJ1-3; clone_size: .; v_call: TRBV5-1; cdr3_nt: TGCGCCAGCACCTCAGGGGGCGCTGGAAACACCATATATTTT; cdr3_aa: CASTSGGAGNTIYF
d_call: TRBD2; cdr3_length: 15; j_call: TRBJ2-5; clone_size: .; v_call: TRBV2; cdr3_nt: TGTGCCAGCAGAGGAGGAGCGGGGTACCAAGAGACCCAGTACTTC; cdr3_aa: CASRGGAGYQETQYF
d_call: TRBD1; cdr3_length: 14; j_call: TRBJ1-2; clone_size: .; v_call: TRBV5-1; cdr3_nt: TGCGCCAGCAGCGTGGACAGGGTGATCTATGGCTACACCTTC; cdr3_aa: CASSVDRVIYGYTF
d_call: TRBD1; cdr3_length: 14; j_call: TRBJ1-6; clone_size: .; v_call: TRBV6-6; cdr3_nt: TGTGCCAGCAGTTTTGGGACAGATAATTCACCCCTCCACTTT; cdr3_aa: CASSFGTDNSPLHF
d_call: TRBD2; cdr3_length: 15; j_call: TRBJ2-2; clone_size: few; v_call: TRBV7-2; cdr3_nt: TGTGCCAGCAGCGAACTAGCGGGAGGAACCGGGGAGCTGTTTTTT; cdr3_aa: CASSELAGGTGELFF
d_call: .; cdr3_length: 16; j_call: TRBJ2-6; clone_size: .; v_call: TRBV6-1; cdr3_nt: TGTGCCAGCAGTGAAGTTGGCCCTTCTGGGGCCAACGTCCTGACTTTC; cdr3_aa: CASSEVGPSGANVLTF
d_call: TRBD2; cdr3_length: 15; j_call: TRBJ2-1; clone_size: .; v_call: TRBV19; cdr3_nt: TGTGCCAGTAGTATCACGACTAGCAGGGTCTTTGAGCAGTTCTTC; cdr3_aa: CASSITTSRVFEQFF
d_call: .; cdr3_length: 17; j_call: TRBJ1-1; clone_size: .; v_call: TRBV10-3; cdr3_nt: TGTGCCATCAGTGAGTTTGAAGGAACTGAGGGGAACACTGAAGCTTTCTTT; cdr3_aa: CAISEFEGTEGNTEAFF
d_call: TRBD1; cdr3_length: 14; j_call: TRBJ2-1; clone_size: .; v_call: TRBV6-5; cdr3_nt: TGTGCCAGCAGACTGGACAGGGGCCACAATGAGCAGTTCTTC; cdr3_aa: CASRLDRGHNEQFF
d_call: .; cdr3_length: 11; j_call: TRBJ1-2; clone_size: .; v_call: TRBV15; cdr3_nt: TGTGCCACCAGCAGGGGCGATGGCTACACCTTC; cdr3_aa: CATSRGDGYTF
d_call: TRBD1; cdr3_length: 15; j_call: TRBJ1-3; clone_size: .; v_call: TRBV19; cdr3_nt: TGTGCCAGTAGACAACCAATGAAGGGGGCAAACACCATATATTTT; cdr3_aa: CASRQPMKGANTIYF